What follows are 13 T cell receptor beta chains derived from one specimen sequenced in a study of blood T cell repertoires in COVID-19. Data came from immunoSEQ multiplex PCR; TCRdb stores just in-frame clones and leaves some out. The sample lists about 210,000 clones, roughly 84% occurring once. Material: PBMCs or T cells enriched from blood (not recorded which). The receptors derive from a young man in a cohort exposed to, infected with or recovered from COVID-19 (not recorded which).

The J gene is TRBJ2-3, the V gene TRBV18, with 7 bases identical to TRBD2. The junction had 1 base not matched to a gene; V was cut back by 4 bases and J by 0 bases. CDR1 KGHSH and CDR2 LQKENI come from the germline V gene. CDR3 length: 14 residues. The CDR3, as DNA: TGTGCCAGCTCACGCGGGGGAAGCACAGATACGCAGTATTTT. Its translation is CASSRGGSTDTQYF.

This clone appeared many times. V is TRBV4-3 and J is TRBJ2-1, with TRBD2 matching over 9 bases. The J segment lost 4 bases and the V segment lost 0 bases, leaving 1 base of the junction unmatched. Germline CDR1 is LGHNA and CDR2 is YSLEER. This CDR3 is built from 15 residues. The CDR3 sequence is CASSQDAGGYNEQFF. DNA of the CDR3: TGCGCCAGCAGCCAAGATGCGGGAGGGTACAATGAGCAGTTCTTC.

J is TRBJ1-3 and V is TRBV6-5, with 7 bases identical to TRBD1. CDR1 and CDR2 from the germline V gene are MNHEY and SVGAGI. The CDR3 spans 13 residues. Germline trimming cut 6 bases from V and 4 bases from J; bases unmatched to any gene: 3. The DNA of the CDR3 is TGTGCCAGCAGCACAGGGGCCGGAAACACCATATATTTT. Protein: CASSTGAGNTIYF.

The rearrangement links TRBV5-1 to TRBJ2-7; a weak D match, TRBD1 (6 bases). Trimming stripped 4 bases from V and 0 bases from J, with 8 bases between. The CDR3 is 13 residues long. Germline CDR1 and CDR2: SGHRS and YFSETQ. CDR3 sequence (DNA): TGCGCCAGCAGCGAGGACAGCTCCTACGAGCAGTACTTC. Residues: CASSEDSSYEQYF.

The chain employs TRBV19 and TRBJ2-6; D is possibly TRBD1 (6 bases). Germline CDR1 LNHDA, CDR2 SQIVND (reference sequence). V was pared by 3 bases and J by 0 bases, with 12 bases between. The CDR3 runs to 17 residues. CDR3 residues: CASSISTGNSGANVLTF. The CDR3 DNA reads TGTGCCAGTAGTATCTCCACAGGGAACTCTGGGGCCAACGTCCTGACTTTC.

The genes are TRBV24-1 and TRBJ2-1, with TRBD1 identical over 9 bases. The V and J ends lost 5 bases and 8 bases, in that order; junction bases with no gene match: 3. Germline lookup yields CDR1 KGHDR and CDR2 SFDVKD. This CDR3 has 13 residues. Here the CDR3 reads CATSGDRDYEQFF. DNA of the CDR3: TGTGCCACCAGTGGGGACAGGGACTATGAGCAGTTCTTC.

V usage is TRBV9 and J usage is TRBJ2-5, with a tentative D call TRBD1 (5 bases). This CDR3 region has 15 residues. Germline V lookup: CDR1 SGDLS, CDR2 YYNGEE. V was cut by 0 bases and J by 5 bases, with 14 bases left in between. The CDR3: CASSVEGRAEETQYF. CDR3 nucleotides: TGTGCCAGCAGCGTAGAGGGCAGGGCTGAGGAGACCCAGTACTTC.

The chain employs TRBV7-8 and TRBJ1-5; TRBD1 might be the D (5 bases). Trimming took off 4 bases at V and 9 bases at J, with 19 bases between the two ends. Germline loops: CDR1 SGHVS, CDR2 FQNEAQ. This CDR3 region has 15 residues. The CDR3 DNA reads TGTGCCAGCAGCTGGGTTGATCGGGGGAAGATGCCCCAGCATTTT. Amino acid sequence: CASSWVDRGKMPQHF. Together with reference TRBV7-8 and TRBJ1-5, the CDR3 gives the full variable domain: GAGVSQSPRYKVAKRGQDVALRCDPISGHVSLFWYQQALGQGPEFLTYFQNEAQLDKSGLPSDRFFAERPEGSVSTLKIQRTQQEDSAVYLCASSWVDRGKMPQHFGDGTRLSIL.

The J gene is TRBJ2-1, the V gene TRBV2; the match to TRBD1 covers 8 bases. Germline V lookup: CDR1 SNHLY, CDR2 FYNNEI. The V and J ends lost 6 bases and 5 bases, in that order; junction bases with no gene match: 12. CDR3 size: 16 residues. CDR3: CASRKTGALNNNEQFF. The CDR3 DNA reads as TGTGCCAGCAGGAAGACAGGGGCCCTTAATAACAATGAGCAGTTCTTC.

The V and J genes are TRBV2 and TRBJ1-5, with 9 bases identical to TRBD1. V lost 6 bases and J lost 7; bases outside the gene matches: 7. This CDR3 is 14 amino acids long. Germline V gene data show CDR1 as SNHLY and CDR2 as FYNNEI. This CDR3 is CASRQGAVGQPQHF. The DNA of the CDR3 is TGTGCCAGCAGACAGGGGGCGGTGGGACAGCCCCAGCATTTT.

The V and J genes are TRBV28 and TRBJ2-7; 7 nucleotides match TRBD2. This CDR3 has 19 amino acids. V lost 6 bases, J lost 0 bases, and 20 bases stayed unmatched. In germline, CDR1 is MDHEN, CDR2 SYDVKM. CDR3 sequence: CASSSGFSATGLNSYEQYF. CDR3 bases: TGTGCCAGCAGCTCGGGGTTTAGTGCCACGGGACTAAACTCCTACGAGCAGTACTTC.

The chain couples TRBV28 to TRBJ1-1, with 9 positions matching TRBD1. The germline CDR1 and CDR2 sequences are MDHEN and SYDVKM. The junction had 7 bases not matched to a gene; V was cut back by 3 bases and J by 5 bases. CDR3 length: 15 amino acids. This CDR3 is CASSFTGTGKTEAFF. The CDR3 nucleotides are TGTGCCAGCAGTTTTACCGGGACAGGGAAAACTGAAGCTTTCTTT.

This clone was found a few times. CDR3 in amino acids: CSARGDTEAFF. The CDR3 DNA sequence: TGCAGTGCTCGGGGAGACACTGAAGCTTTCTTT. The chain carries TRBV20-1 and TRBJ1-1; D is undetermined. CDR3 length: 11 amino acids. Per the germline V gene, CDR1 is DFQATT and CDR2 is SNEGSKA (reference sequence). The V end was cut by 5 bases, the J end by 3 bases, with 7 bases between.